This passage covers 27 T cell receptor beta chains from one sample sequenced in a study of blood T cell repertoires in COVID-19. Assay: immunoSEQ multiplex PCR; the TCRdb copy retains only in-frame clones and omits some. The table shows about 110,000 clones, with approximately 88% occurring only once. Sequencing input: peripheral blood. All receptors come from a human donor in a cohort sampled during active COVID-19.

The V call is TRBV19, the J call TRBJ2-7; maybe TRBD1 (6 bases). Germline V gene data show CDR1 as LNHDA and CDR2 as SQIVND (reference sequence). The germline V and J ends were trimmed by 5 bases and 8 bases, with 19 bases remaining between them. The CDR3 is made up of 14 amino acids. CDR3 residues: CASSPGGGSTKQYF. DNA for the CDR3: TGTGCCAGTAGTCCAGGTGGGGGCTCTACGAAGCAGTACTTC.

The rearrangement uses TRBV30 and TRBJ2-7; 10 nucleotides align to TRBD2. Germline CDR1 is GTSNPN and CDR2 is SVGIG (reference sequence). Losses at the gene ends were 4 bases for V and 4 bases for J; bases not matched to a gene: 19. The CDR3 has 18 residues. CDR3: CAWMEEGGPSGSWYEQYF. The CDR3 nucleotides read TGTGCCTGGATGGAGGAAGGGGGCCCTAGCGGGAGTTGGTACGAGCAGTACTTC.

The chain employs TRBV27 and TRBJ1-2; possible D gene TRBD1, 5 bases. The CDR3 runs to 15 residues. CDR1 MNHEY and CDR2 SMNVEV come from the germline V gene (reference sequence). Between the trimmed V and J ends, which lost 3 bases and 9 bases, there was a span of 20 bases. CDR3 sequence: CASSFSSGGTISYTF. Here the CDR3 DNA reads TGTGCCAGCAGTTTTTCCTCCGGGGGTACTATTAGCTACACCTTC.

This chain joins TRBV19 and TRBJ2-7; possible D gene TRBD1, 5 bases. CDR3 length: 15 amino acids. Trimming left V 6 bases short and J 0 bases short, with 15 bases between. The germline gives CDR1 LNHDA, CDR2 SQIVND (reference sequence). The CDR3 nucleotides read TGTGCCAGTAGCGTTGGGGCTACATTCTCCTACGAGCAGTACTTC. Amino acids: CASSVGATFSYEQYF.

This clone was counted between two and nine times. The chain links TRBV19 to TRBJ2-3; the match to TRBD1 covers 9 bases. This CDR3 contains 15 residues. CDR1 is LNHDA and CDR2 is SQIVND in the germline V gene (reference sequence). J was trimmed by 6 bases and V by 4 bases; bases with no gene match: 8. The CDR3 protein is CASSKQGAYGDTQYF. CDR3 nucleotides: TGTGCCAGTAGTAAACAGGGGGCGTACGGGGATACGCAGTATTTT.

This clone occurred once. The CDR3 protein is CASSGTSGGSYEQYF. The CDR3 bases are TGTGCCAGCAGCGGGACTAGCGGGGGCTCCTACGAGCAGTACTTC. The genes are TRBV6-5 and TRBJ2-7, with 14 bases that match TRBD2. Germline-derived CDR1 and CDR2 are MNHEY and SVGAGI. V shed 6 bases, J shed 0 bases, and the junction held 1 base outside the gene matches. CDR3 size: 15 residues.

The rearrangement joins TRBV2 to TRBJ2-3; maybe TRBD1 (6 bases). Per germline, CDR1 SNHLY and CDR2 FYNNEI. The CDR3 spans 13 residues. Deletions cut 7 bases from V and 9 bases from J, with 17 bases between. The CDR3 nucleotides read TGTGCCAGCACCCAACAGGGCCAACGGACGCAGTATTTT. Its protein is CASTQQGQRTQYF.

The chain carries TRBV19 and TRBJ1-1, with a weak D call TRBD1 (5 bases). The CDR3 has 15 amino acids. V lost 7 bases to trimming and J lost 0 bases, with 15 bases between them. Germline assignment: CDR1 LNHDA and CDR2 SQIVND (reference sequence). In DNA form, the CDR3 reads TGTGCCAGTATAGCGGCAGGGCGGGTGAACACTGAAGCTTTCTTT. Encoded protein: CASIAAGRVNTEAFF.

V gene TRBV27 combines with J gene TRBJ1-2; a possible D gene is TRBD1 (5 bases). The V end lost 3 bases, the J end lost 5 bases, and 10 bases lay between the germline ends. The CDR3 has 13 amino acids. CDR1 is MNHEY, CDR2 SMNVEV, per germline (reference sequence). The CDR3 loop is CASSFGGAYGYTF. The CDR3, as DNA: TGTGCCAGCAGTTTCGGCGGGGCGTATGGCTACACCTTC.

The rearrangement joins TRBV6-5 to TRBJ2-7; 7 bases match TRBD2. Germline-derived CDR1 and CDR2 are MNHEY and SVGAGI. This CDR3 region has 12 residues. The V gene end was trimmed by 10 bases and the J gene end by 5 bases; junction bases not matched to a gene: 8. The DNA of the CDR3 is TGTGCCATTCGAACCCGGGGGGACGAGCAGTACTTC. This encodes CAIRTRGDEQYF.

The gene calls are TRBV11-3 and TRBJ2-7; the D gene is possibly TRBD1 (6 bases). Germline CDR1 and CDR2: SGHNT and YENEEA. Trimming took 6 bases from V and 3 from J, leaving 15 bases between them. The CDR3 has 14 amino acids. CDR3 in amino acids: CASSSGATGYEQYF. DNA for the CDR3: TGTGCCAGCAGTTCAGGGGCGACAGGCTACGAGCAGTACTTC. Filled out from reference TRBV11-3 and TRBJ2-7, the complete variable domain reads EAGVVQSPRYKIIEKKQPVAFWCNPISGHNTLYWYLQNLGQGPELLIRYENEEAVDDSQLPKDRFSAERLKGVDSTLKIQPAELGDSAVYLCASSSGATGYEQYFGPGTRLTVT.

This clone has only a few counts. This sequence joins TRBV9 and TRBJ2-2; D uncertain. This CDR3 has 14 residues. In germline, CDR1 is SGDLS, CDR2 YYNGEE. Trimming shortened V by 0 bases and J by 2 bases, and 5 bases separated the two germline ends. In DNA, the CDR3 is TGTGCCAGCAGCGTAGGACAAAACACCGGGGAGCTGTTTTTT. It encodes CASSVGQNTGELFF.

CDR3 loop: CASSPGTGYNEQFF. In DNA, the CDR3 is TGTGCCAGCAGCCCCGGGACAGGCTACAATGAGCAGTTCTTC. V gene TRBV3-1 (or the pseudogene TRBV3-2) combines with J gene TRBJ2-1; 8 bases align to TRBD1. This CDR3 region has 14 residues. Germline CDR1 is LGHDT and CDR2 is YNNKEL (reference sequence). Trimming removed 4 bases from V and 3 bases from J; junction bases left unmatched: 2.

The V gene is TRBV19, the J gene TRBJ2-4; perhaps TRBD1 as D (6 bases). The germline V gene encodes CDR1 LNHDA and CDR2 SQIVND (reference sequence). CDR3 size: 14 residues. With 5 bases removed from V and 7 bases from J, the gap between germline ends came to 15 bases. DNA for the CDR3: TGTGCCAGTAGTCACAGGGTTGTTAGGAACATTCAGTACTTC. Its protein is CASSHRVVRNIQYF.

This rearrangement joins TRBV7-9 to TRBJ1-1; 12 positions agree with TRBD1. Per the germline V gene, CDR1 is SEHNR and CDR2 is FQNEAQ (reference sequence). The CDR3 is made up of 15 amino acids. The junction had 9 bases not matched to a gene; V was cut back by 5 bases and J by 8 bases. The CDR3 sequence: CASSPPGTGGAEAFF. DNA of the CDR3: TGTGCCAGCAGCCCACCCGGGACAGGGGGCGCGGAAGCTTTCTTT.

The gene calls are TRBV24-1 and TRBJ1-2; no firm D call. V lost 5 bases and J lost 0, with 18 bases in between. Per the germline V gene, CDR1 is KGHDR and CDR2 is SFDVKD. The CDR3 is 17 amino acids. The CDR3 region is CATSGPFSQQANYGYTF. As DNA, the CDR3 is TGTGCCACCAGTGGCCCTTTCTCCCAGCAGGCTAACTATGGCTACACCTTC.

The chain recombines TRBV29-1 with TRBJ1-4, with D unclear. V was cut by 7 bases and J by 8 bases, with 17 bases left in between. This CDR3 comprises 13 residues. CDR1 SQVTM and CDR2 ANQGSEA come from the germline V gene. The CDR3 loop reads CSGSDTFGEKLFF. CDR3 sequence (DNA): TGCAGCGGATCCGACACCTTCGGCGAAAAACTGTTTTTT.

This clone was found a few times. V usage is TRBV18 and J usage is TRBJ2-5; unclear D gene. Trimming pared 4 bases from V and 2 bases from J, leaving 2 bases between. Germline CDR1 and CDR2: KGHSH and LQKENI. CDR3 size: 11 residues. The CDR3 DNA is TGTGCCAGCTCACTACAAGAGACCCAGTACTTC. Its translation is CASSLQETQYF.

The V and J genes are TRBV2 and TRBJ2-1, with D possibly TRBD2 on 6 matching bases. The germline CDR1 and CDR2 sequences are SNHLY and FYNNEI. This CDR3 is 13 amino acids long. V dropped 4 bases and J dropped 6 bases, with 10 bases sitting between them. Here the CDR3 DNA reads TGTGCCAGCAGTGGGGTCGGGGGCAATGAGCAGTTCTTC. Its protein is CASSGVGGNEQFF.

The chain is built from TRBV7-2 and TRBJ2-5; no reliable D call. Trimming stripped 6 bases from V and 5 bases from J, with 16 bases between. The CDR3 runs to 14 residues. The germline V gene has CDR1 SGHTA and CDR2 FQGNSA. The CDR3 nucleotides are TGTGCCAGCAGACGCCTAGGTCTGATGGAGACCCAGTACTTC. It translates to CASRRLGLMETQYF.

The chain is built from TRBV2 and TRBJ1-1; 9 bases align to TRBD1. The CDR3 length is 13 residues. The trim removed 4 bases at V and 5 bases at J, leaving 2 bases unmatched. In germline, CDR1 is SNHLY, CDR2 FYNNEI. CDR3 in DNA: TGTGCCAGCAGTGGGGACAGGGAGACTGAAGCTTTCTTT. This gives the protein CASSGDRETEAFF.

Written as DNA, the CDR3 is TGTGCCAGCAGCGAGGAGGGAGTGGGCAGGGATGAGACGCAGTATTTT. It is translated as CASSEEGVGRDETQYF. J is TRBJ2-3 and V is TRBV9; tentatively, D is TRBD2 (6 bases). V dropped 3 bases and J dropped 9 bases, with 23 bases sitting between them. Germline-derived CDR1 and CDR2 are SGDLS and YYNGEE. This CDR3 has 16 residues. Filled out from reference TRBV9 and TRBJ2-3, the complete variable domain reads DSGVTQTPKHLITATGQRVTLRCSPRSGDLSVYWYQQSLDQGLQFLIQYYNGEERAKGNILERFSAQQFPDLHSELNLSSLELGDSALYFCASSEEGVGRDETQYFGPGTRLTVL.

V is TRBV10-2 and J is TRBJ2-2, with 15 nucleotides matching TRBD2. The CDR3 has 15 residues. The germline CDR1 and CDR2 sequences are WSHSY and SAAADI. V dropped 6 bases and J dropped 5; count of bases not matched to a gene: 1. The chain's CDR3 is CASSGLAGGTGELFF. CDR3 bases: TGCGCCAGCAGCGGACTAGCGGGAGGGACCGGGGAGCTGTTTTTT.

V is TRBV6-5 and J is TRBJ2-1; TRBD1 agrees at 9 bases. Trimming took 2 bases from V and 2 from J; bases not matched to a gene: 1. The CDR3 runs 15 residues. Germline lookup yields CDR1 MNHEY and CDR2 SVGAGI. Written as DNA, the CDR3 is TGTGCCAGCAGTTACAGGACAGGGGCCTACAATGAGCAGTTCTTC. Translated, it gives CASSYRTGAYNEQFF.

The V call is TRBV28, the J call TRBJ1-6; TRBD1 agrees at 7 bases. The V gene end was trimmed by 1 base and the J gene end by 7 bases; junction bases not matched to a gene: 7. Germline loops: CDR1 MDHEN, CDR2 SYDVKM. This CDR3 contains 16 residues. The CDR3 here is CASSLYGGQINSPLHF. CDR3 nucleotide sequence: TGTGCCAGCAGTTTATATGGGGGACAGATAAATTCACCCCTCCACTTT. The full variable domain, its missing parts supplied by reference TRBV28 and TRBJ1-6, is DVKVTQSSRYLVKRTGEKVFLECVQDMDHENMFWYRQDPGLGLRLIYFSYDVKMKEKGDIPEGYSVSREKKERFSLILESASTNQTSMYLCASSLYGGQINSPLHFGNGTRLTVT.

This sequence joins TRBV7-6 and TRBJ1-1; a possible D gene is TRBD1 (6 bases). CDR3 length: 12 residues. V was clipped by 5 bases and J by 8 bases, with 12 bases between them. Germline V gene sequence: CDR1 SGHVS, CDR2 FNYEAQ. As DNA, the CDR3 is TGTGCCAGCAGCCGGGGAGGGGGAGAAGCTTTCTTT. Its translation: CASSRGGGEAFF.

The chain couples TRBV27 to TRBJ2-5; maybe TRBD1 (5 bases). Germline V gene lookup returns CDR1 MNHEY and CDR2 SMNVEV (reference sequence). V dropped 3 bases and J dropped 1 base, with 6 bases sitting between them. The CDR3 runs 13 residues. The chain's CDR3 is CASSLGLQETQYF. Here the CDR3 DNA reads TGTGCCAGCAGTTTGGGGCTCCAAGAGACCCAGTACTTC.